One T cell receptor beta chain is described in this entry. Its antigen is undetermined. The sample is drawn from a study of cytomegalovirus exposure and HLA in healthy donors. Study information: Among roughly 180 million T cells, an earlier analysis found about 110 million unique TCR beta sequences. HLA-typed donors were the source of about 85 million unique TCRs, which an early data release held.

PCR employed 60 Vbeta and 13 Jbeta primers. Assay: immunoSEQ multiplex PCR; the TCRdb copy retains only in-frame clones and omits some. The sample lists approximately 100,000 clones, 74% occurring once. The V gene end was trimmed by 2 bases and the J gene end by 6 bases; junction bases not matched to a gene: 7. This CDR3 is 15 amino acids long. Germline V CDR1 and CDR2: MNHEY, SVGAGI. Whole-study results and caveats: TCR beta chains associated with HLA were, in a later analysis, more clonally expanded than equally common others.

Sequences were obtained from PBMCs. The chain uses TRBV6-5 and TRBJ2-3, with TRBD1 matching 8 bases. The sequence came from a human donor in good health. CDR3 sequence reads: CASSYGRQGTDTQYF. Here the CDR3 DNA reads TGTGCCAGCAGTTACGGGCGACAGGGGACCGATACGCAGTATTTT.